The T cell receptor (beta chain) under discussion was sequenced for a study of a mutant IDH1 vaccine in newly diagnosed glioma (dated by TCRdb to the early 2020s). Regarding the research as a whole: Eight vaccinations were administered to patients in weeks 1, 3, 5, 7, 11, 15, 19 and 23, corresponding to visits V03 through V10. Prior to enrollment, standard therapy consisting of radiotherapy alone, temozolomide alone, or radiochemotherapy with temozolomide had been administered to patients, with the combination being received by most patients. The 30 to 40 treated patients were approximately 60% male and roughly 40% female, with a mean age of roughly 42 years. Longitudinal TCRB deep sequencing was done for 25 treated patients, wherever samples were available for exploratory analyses. Peripheral blood was drawn at six visits: V03 (baseline), V05, V07, V10, V12 and V13. Vaccination was initiated 4-6 weeks after radiotherapy alone, or concurrently with temozolomide cycles in the chemotherapy-containing groups.

The receptor library was made with the immunoSEQ multiplex PCR assay. Rearranged TCR beta chain sequences were amplified with the hsTCRB Kit following the manufacturer's protocol. An Illumina MiSeq was used to sequence the TCRB libraries. Per the original workflow: The proprietary platform of the kit vendor was used for demultiplexing, trimming and gene mapping. TCRdb took over this immuneACCESS table, retaining in-frame rearrangements with V and J assigned. Such tables are incomplete; in checked studies, under half of the missing clones stem from an unresolved V gene, and the remainder is unexplained. V, J and clone size are those of that table, while D and trimming were read from the DNA. The sample records about 64,000 clones, 80% to 90% of which are singletons. The leading ten clones occupy approximately 3.7% of the sample. The sample's time point label, in plain terms: week 23, last vaccination. A 20-mer mutant IDH1 peptide at 300 micrograms in Montanide made up each vaccine dose, which was injected subcutaneously together with topical imiquimod. All donors had newly diagnosed IDH1-mutant astrocytomas of WHO grade 3 or 4 that showed loss of nuclear ATRX. The samples were drawn from NOA16, a multicentre, single-arm, open-label phase I trial in Germany that tested a mutant IDH1 peptide vaccine in humans for the first time. Genomic DNA for TCRB sequencing was extracted from EDTA blood using the DNeasy Blood and Tissue Kit.

With regard to this clone: No antigen is known for it. The sample holds no much larger clone one base away, and base qualities are not on file.

The investigation overall reported the following: Across multiple MHC alleles, vaccine-induced immune responses were seen in 93.3% of patients. According to the authors, sample limitations meant that analyses of patient blood samples could not be reproduced. Selection of PBMC samples for TCRB deep sequencing was based on availability. Pseudoprogression appeared unrelated to alterations in the top peripheral T cell clonotypes detected by TCRB sequencing.

Trimming takes 4 bases off V and 0 bases off J; junction bases not matched to a gene: 7. Taken from cysteine to phenylalanine, the CDR3 has 16 residues. Solely the CDR3 DNA is kept, with 48 bases framed from the first base. The germline V gene encodes CDR1 LGHNA and CDR2 YNFKEQ. The clonotype originates from a man aged 25-45 years with glioma. The sequencing used PBMCs, collected from a glioma patient whose treatment included an IDH1 peptide vaccine. Recombination connected TRBV4-2 to TRBJ2-7, with 9 middle bases fitting TRBD1. The CDR3 region: CASSPSVGQGSYEQYF. The DNA sequence follows: TGTGCCAGCAGCCCTTCCGTGGGACAGGGCTCCTACGAGCAGTACTTC.